This TCR beta chain was recorded in a study of T cell clonality in common variable immunodeficiency (dated by TCRdb to the mid-2010s). The paper's findings and limits, for the study overall: It was noted by the authors that sequencing of the repertoires of T cell subpopulations would be needed to clarify the cause of the increased clonality in CVID. CVID TCRbeta sequences reportedly showed fewer deletions and N-nucleotide insertions and lacked highly modified clones with 13 or more V deletions. Correlations of repertoire features with clinical complications were constrained by heterogeneity among patients within the CVID cohort. Increased TCRbeta clonality was found in CVID subjects compared with healthy controls (t-test p = 0.018), with the increase being most characteristic of about a third of subjects. Even though DNA input was equal, the average per sample came to 65,000 to 100,000 unique sequences for controls compared with around 32,000 for CVID samples. CVID subjects shared fewer TCRbeta clones with each other than healthy controls did (p < 0.0001).

Equivalent amounts of genomic DNA from CVID and control samples were used as sequencing input. For every sample, a 60 bp segment covering the rearranged TCRbeta CDR3 region was amplified and then sequenced. The immunoSEQ assay, a bias-corrected multiplex PCR combined with high-throughput sequencing, was used for TCRbeta amplification. The study's processing was this. Each unique nucleotide sequence was treated as a clone and annotated with V, D and J genes, copy number and frequency. Sequences were labeled productive if in frame, and non-productive if out of frame or containing stop codons. As previously described, clonality was computed from Shannon's entropy. The predicted amino acid sequences of productive clones were used to derive the mean CDR3 Kyte-Doolittle hydropathy. The R hclust function was used to hierarchically cluster scaled V gene usage with Manhattan distance and complete linkage. Sharing of clones by CDR3 amino acid sequence was evaluated through resampling of 12 repertoires per group over 100 rounds. The repertoires were searched for 70 published EBV-specific TCRbeta sequences and a few hundred published CMV-specific TCRbeta sequences. Analysis left out a couple of CVID samples that produced under 10,000 sequences, so 35 to 50 CVID repertoires remained. TCRdb retrieved this table from immuneACCESS and kept in-frame rearrangements only. Not all clones are present; in checked studies, unresolved V genes account for under half, and no reason is known for the remainder. The V and J calls and clone size were taken over from that table, and D and trimming were inferred from the DNA. Here the sample lists tens of thousands of clones, none seen once only. The ten top clones hold more than 3% of the sample.

On this clone itself: No antigen is known for it. The read terminates 3 residues ahead of where the CDR3 ends, so the germline J gene completes it.

Most CVID patients and most healthy controls were of Caucasian heritage. From each donor, 5 to 8 ml of heparinized peripheral whole blood was collected. TCRbeta CDR3 repertoires were sequenced from genomic DNA of adults with common variable immune deficiency (CVID) and healthy adult controls. The control group was made up of about 22 healthy adult volunteers (about 10 male and some 12 female) whose ages ranged from roughly 23 to 66 years, with a mean age of approximately 37. Diluted blood was density-centrifuged over Hypaque 1077 or Ficoll-Paque to isolate peripheral blood mononuclear cells. Genomic DNA was obtained from unsorted mononuclear cells through either Qiagen column purification or a centrifugation-based method. After removal of 2 bases from V and 0 bases from J, the junction retains 7 bases not matched to a gene. Taken from cysteine to phenylalanine, the CDR3 has 18 residues. The DNA has 45 bases, all within the CDR3, and is read from base 1. Sequences SGHRS (CDR1) and YFSETQ (CDR2) are obtained from the germline V gene.

Sequenced material: peripheral blood mononuclear cells. The TCR originated in a person between 18 and 75 years old in good health. The chain employs TRBV5-1 and TRBJ2-1; TRBD2 fits 11 bases in the junction. The CDR3 here reads CASSFGLAGPSSYNEQFF. CDR3 bases read: TGCGCCAGCAGCTTCGGACTAGCGGGCCCGAGCTCCTACAATGAG.